This T cell receptor (beta chain) derives from a study of ipilimumab plus nivolumab after autologous stem cell transplantation. The data were produced by immunoSEQ multiplex PCR, yet TCRdb's version contains in-frame clones alone and is incomplete. Seen here are about 43,000 clones, 70% to 90% observed once, and the top ten hold approximately 0.87%. Germline loops: CDR1 SGHVS, CDR2 FQNEAQ. The CDR3 has 12 residues. V gave up 3 bases and J gave up 10 bases, with 10 bases separating them. The clonotype comes from a male donor with multiple myeloma. The chain carries TRBV7-8 and TRBJ2-1, with D unresolved. The sample here was PBMCs, taken in a trial of ipilimumab plus nivolumab as post-transplant consolidation. The CDR3 region is CASSFGPREQFF. CDR3 sequence (DNA): TGTGCCAGCAGCTTCGGACCACGGGAGCAGTTCTTC.